A single sample is the source of the 17 T cell receptor beta chains below, sequenced in a study of patients and donors after allogeneic stem cell transplantation. Each CDR3 protein is one row after TCRdb ran MiXCR on the RT-PCR reads. The sample consists of about 410,000 distinct CDR3 sequences, 16% of them appearing once. The sample taken for sequencing was blood, either unsorted or a sorted T cell fraction (not recorded which). The origin of the receptors is a human donor who was either an allogeneic HSCT recipient or a stem cell or donor lymphocyte infusion donor (not recorded which). It is not recorded whose cells these are; they may come from a transplant donor.

In its sample, this clonotype was seen many times. The CDR3 nucleotides read TGTGCCAGCAGCTTAAATGGAGCGGCCACCCAAGAGACCCAGTACTTC. It specifies CASSLNGAATQETQYF. J is TRBJ2-5 and V is TRBV7-2; D is possibly TRBD2 (5 bases). The CDR3 has 16 residues. The germline V and J ends were trimmed by 2 bases and 1 base, with 14 bases remaining between them. Germline CDR1 is SGHTA and CDR2 is FQGNSA.

This clonotype was seen only a few times. J is TRBJ1-6 and V is TRBV6-1; tentatively, D is TRBD1 (5 bases). The V gene lost 6 bases and the J gene lost 5 bases, with 11 bases spanning the gap. This CDR3 has 14 residues. Germline CDR1 MNHNS, CDR2 SASEGT. Here the CDR3 DNA reads TGTGCCAGCAGCCCCGGGGGGAATAATTCACCCCTCCACTTT. Translating gives CASSPGGNNSPLHF.

The V call is TRBV30, the J call TRBJ1-2; 9 nucleotides match TRBD1. This CDR3 has 16 amino acids. After removal of 1 base from V and 2 bases from J, the junction contained 8 bases not matched to a gene. Germline CDR1 GTSNPN, CDR2 SVGIG (reference sequence). This CDR3 is CAWSGPGTGRNYGYTF. The CDR3 DNA reads as TGTGCCTGGAGTGGACCCGGGACAGGGAGGAACTATGGCTACACCTTC.

This clonotype was seen only a few times. The chain recombines TRBV12-3 or TRBV12-4 with TRBJ1-1; D is uncertain. V lost 4 bases, J lost 0 bases, and 15 bases lay in between. The CDR3 covers 16 residues. CDR3 bases: TGTGCCAGCAGTTCTCGGCGGCGACTAATGAACACTGAAGCTTTCTTT. Translation: CASSSRRRLMNTEAFF.

This clonotype has ten or more counts. The chain combines TRBV6-1 with TRBJ2-2, with 8 bases aligning to TRBD2. Trimming removed 2 bases from V and 9 bases from J; junction bases left unmatched: 8. Germline V gene sequence: CDR1 MNHNS, CDR2 SASEGT. The CDR3 contains 15 residues. The CDR3 protein is CASSERTSTGRELFF. The CDR3 coding sequence is TGTGCCAGCAGTGAAAGGACTAGCACTGGCCGGGAGCTGTTTTTT.

The J gene is TRBJ2-5, the V gene TRBV2; D is perhaps TRBD1 or TRBD2 (5 bases each). With 4 bases removed from V and 4 bases from J, the gap between germline ends came to 16 bases. The CDR3 spans 15 residues. Germline CDR1 SNHLY, CDR2 FYNNEI. The CDR3 is CASSATGRDPETQYF. The DNA of the CDR3 is TGTGCCAGCAGTGCCACAGGTCGGGATCCAGAGACCCAGTACTTC.

J is TRBJ2-5 and V is TRBV7-6, with D perhaps given as TRBD1 or TRBD2 (5 bases each). Trimming stripped 5 bases from V and 1 base from J, with 23 bases between. Germline-derived CDR1 and CDR2 are SGHVS and FNYEAQ. The CDR3 totals 18 residues. CDR3 loop: CASSTPSRGGYLQETQYF. Here the CDR3 DNA reads TGTGCCAGCAGCACCCCCTCCCGGGGCGGCTACCTCCAAGAGACCCAGTACTTC.

The chain has TRBV4-1 and TRBJ1-1; D gene ambiguous. With 3 bases removed from V and 4 bases from J, the gap between germline ends came to 12 bases. The CDR3 runs to 14 residues. Germline V gene sequence: CDR1 MGHRA, CDR2 YSYEKL. The CDR3 DNA is TGCGCCAGCAGCCAGGGCCTATATGGCACTGAAGCTTTCTTT. Translation: CASSQGLYGTEAFF.

The J gene is TRBJ1-1, the V gene TRBV5-1, with 7 bases aligning to TRBD1. Germline-derived CDR1 and CDR2 are SGHRS and YFSETQ. This CDR3 is 12 amino acids long. Trimming at V came to 4 bases and at J to 7 bases, leaving 4 bases not matched to a gene. The CDR3 is CASSPQGGEAFF. CDR3 DNA: TGCGCCAGCAGCCCCCAGGGGGGTGAAGCTTTCTTT.

This clonotype counts as medium-sized. The CDR3 nucleotides are TGCGCCAGCAGCCAACAGGGTTGGTATGGCTACACCTTC. Amino acid sequence: CASSQQGWYGYTF. The chain is built from TRBV4-1 and TRBJ1-2; tentative D call: TRBD1 (5 bases). Germline V lookup: CDR1 MGHRA, CDR2 YSYEKL. The CDR3 spans 13 residues. Trimming took off 2 bases at V and 5 bases at J, with 9 bases between the two ends.

V and J are TRBV12-3 or TRBV12-4 and TRBJ1-1, with no clear D. The CDR3 covers 13 residues. V was cut by 6 bases and J by 4 bases, with 12 bases left in between. The CDR3 sequence: CASSPSMSTEAFF. CDR3 coding DNA: TGTGCCAGCAGCCCCTCGATGAGCACTGAAGCTTTCTTT.

The sample holds many counts of this clonotype. V usage is TRBV5-1 and J usage is TRBJ2-1; TRBD1 agrees at 8 bases. Losses at the gene ends were 4 bases for V and 14 bases for J; bases not matched to a gene: 5. This CDR3 has 11 amino acids. CDR1 is SGHRS, CDR2 YFSETQ, per germline. The CDR3 here is CASSLGTGEFF. The CDR3 coding sequence is TGCGCCAGCAGCCTGGGGACAGGAGAGTTCTTC.

The chain combines TRBV12-3 or TRBV12-4 with TRBJ1-6; TRBD1 agrees at 8 bases. The CDR3 has 14 amino acids. Germline trimming cut 5 bases from V and 8 bases from J; bases unmatched to any gene: 5. CDR3 loop: CASSPPDRDSPLHF. The CDR3 DNA reads TGTGCCAGCAGTCCACCGGACAGGGATTCACCCCTCCACTTT.

The chain links TRBV6-4 to TRBJ1-2; 7 nucleotides line up with TRBD1. CDR3 length equals 14 residues. The ends lost 0 bases at V and 8 bases at J; junction bases unmatched: 6. The V gene's germline CDR1 is MRHNA and CDR2 SNTAGT. The CDR3 loop is CASSDSTTGYGYTF. The CDR3 DNA reads TGTGCCAGCAGTGACTCGACGACAGGGTACGGCTACACCTTC.

There are a few counts of this clonotype. For the CDR3, the DNA is TGTGCCAGCAGCCAAGGGTTGCAGGACGGCGGCACTGAAGCTTTCTTT. Protein: CASSQGLQDGGTEAFF. The V call is TRBV4-2, the J call TRBJ1-1, with D unclear. This CDR3 comprises 16 residues. Looked up from germline, CDR1 is LGHNA and CDR2 is YNFKEQ. Trimming pared 1 base from V and 4 bases from J, leaving 16 bases between.

This chain joins TRBV24-1 and TRBJ2-4; no clear D. CDR1 and CDR2 (germline): KGHDR, SFDVKD. The CDR3 length is 14 residues. Trimming removed 0 bases at V and 3 bases at J, with 5 bases between. The chain's CDR3 is CATSDLRDKNIQYF. The CDR3 nucleotides are TGTGCCACCAGTGATTTGAGGGACAAAAACATTCAGTACTTC.

The chain carries TRBV7-6 and TRBJ2-3, with TRBD1 matching over 8 bases. CDR1 is SGHVS, CDR2 FNYEAQ, per germline. The J segment lost 2 bases and the V segment lost 5 bases, leaving 6 bases of the junction unmatched. The CDR3 contains 15 residues. The DNA of the CDR3 is TGTGCCAGCAGCCAAAGGACAGGGTACACAGATACGCAGTATTTT. This sequence encodes CASSQRTGYTDTQYF.